This TCR beta chain derives from a study of T cells in Graves' hyperthyroidism and ophthalmopathy. Trimming left V 3 bases short and J 6 bases short, with 15 bases between. Germline V gene data show CDR1 as MNHNS and CDR2 as SASEGT. CDR3 length: 14 amino acids. The study excluded patients with uncontrolled infection, other autoimmune disease, pregnancy or lactation. Orbital computed tomography and thyroid ultrasound, together with serum TRAb and thyroxine and clinical symptoms, were used for diagnoses. Researchers amplified the TCR beta CDR3 regions from RNA transcripts. RT-PCR in the first round (using the HTBI primer set) targeted the TCR CDR3. TCRdb analysed the multiplex PCR reads with MiXCR anew, one entry per CDR3 protein. The sample gives about half a million distinct CDR3 sequences, roughly a quarter of which show up once; around 10% is in the top ten. Only one count was recorded for this clonotype.

The chain employs TRBV6-1 and TRBJ2-7; perhaps D is TRBD1 or TRBD2 (5 bases each). Sequenced input: blood. This receptor was obtained from a woman between 25 and 40 years old with Graves' ophthalmopathy. The CDR3 loop is CASSDQDGAGEQYF. CDR3 DNA sequence: TGTGCCAGCAGTGATCAGGACGGGGCGGGCGAGCAGTACTTC.